The clone carrying this T cell receptor beta chain was seen ten or more times. One entry per CDR3 protein, called by TCRdb with MiXCR from the reads. This table holds approximately 550,000 distinct CDR3 sequences, approximately 15% found once. This record belongs to a study of T cell repertoires in cytomegalovirus infection. On the study more broadly: Public TCR beta signatures marked donors with CMV infection and the matching HLA.

CDR1 MNHNS and CDR2 SASEGT come from the germline V gene. Germline trimming cut 6 bases from V and 8 bases from J; bases unmatched to any gene: 12. The CDR3 length is 14 residues. The V gene is TRBV6-1, the J gene TRBJ1-2; 7 bases are shared with TRBD1. What was sequenced was CD8+ T cells from PBMCs. The receptor was derived from a human donor in good health (CMV status not recorded). Some clones in this sample may be carry-over from other donors' samples. CDR3 DNA: TGTGCCAGCAGCCCTGGGACAGCTCCGGGGGGCTACACCTTC. Translation: CASSPGTAPGGYTF.